This T cell receptor (beta chain) was observed in a study of blood T cell repertoires in COVID-19 (dated by TCRdb to about 2020). For context, the study as a whole: Collaborator samples came from the United States, Italy and Spain and covered acute and convalescent phases of COVID-19. A freely available public database, intended as a resource for researchers studying the immune response to SARS-CoV-2, is where the repertoires were released. Where HLA class I and class II types were available, the types were taken from metadata supplied by the sample provider, not from assay-based typing. The samples were drawn from the first 160 participants of the ongoing ImmuneRACE study and from 950 to 1,500 subjects provided by 6 global collaborators. The prospective study material was composed of cDNA or gDNA derived from T cells, B-cell-depleted T cells, or PBMCs. Sample metadata almost always included a de-identified subject ID, COVID-19 status, age in years and sex. Deeply sampled blood TCRbeta repertoires from subjects exposed to, actively infected with, or recovered from COVID-19 were included in the dataset.

TCRbeta CDR3 regions were amplified from genomic DNA using the immunoSEQ Assay, a bias-controlled multiplex PCR. For the original study's pipeline: Nucleated cell counts per sample were estimated from amplification of reference gene primers within the assay. Sequence reads were collapsed and filtered to measure the absolute abundance of every unique TCRbeta CDR3 rearrangement. For each sample, productive Simpson clonality was calculated as the square root of Simpson's diversity index over productive rearrangements. TCRdb stores this immuneACCESS table with in-frame sequences only. Part of the clones is absent; in the studies checked, under half of the shortfall reflects unresolved V genes, and no reason is known for the rest. V and J calls and clone size follow that table, whereas D and trimming were derived from the DNA. Across this sample there are some 380,000 clones, with roughly 90% seen only once. Of the sample, roughly 6.8% is held by the ten largest clones.

V ends up 7 bases short and J 7 bases short, with an unmatched junction base count of 9. The germline V gene encodes CDR1 MDHEN and CDR2 SYDVKM. The CDR3 covers 13 residues, taking in both the cysteine and the phenylalanine. Left in the record is the CDR3 DNA by itself, 39 bases read in frame from the first base. Note on this clone: The antigen it binds to is not known. No quality values exist for individual bases; no much larger clone is one base distant.

Findings and caveats that apply to the study as a whole: How much clinical and demographic metadata was included differed by source and by participant, and the metadata was provided uncurated.

Collaborating institutions collected whole blood in K2EDTA tubes following their own protocols. Collaborator samples were shipped for TCRbeta analysis as frozen whole blood, isolated PBMCs, or DNA extracted from either sample type. This receptor chain uses TRBV28 and TRBJ1-2, and TRBD1 aligns with 7 junction nucleotides. The clonotype comes from a man between 18 and 35 years old with active or convalescent COVID-19. Sequencing input: peripheral blood. The DNA sequence is given as TGTGCCAGCACCGTAGGACAGGTGGGTGGCTACACCTTC. Its protein is CASTVGQVGGYTF.